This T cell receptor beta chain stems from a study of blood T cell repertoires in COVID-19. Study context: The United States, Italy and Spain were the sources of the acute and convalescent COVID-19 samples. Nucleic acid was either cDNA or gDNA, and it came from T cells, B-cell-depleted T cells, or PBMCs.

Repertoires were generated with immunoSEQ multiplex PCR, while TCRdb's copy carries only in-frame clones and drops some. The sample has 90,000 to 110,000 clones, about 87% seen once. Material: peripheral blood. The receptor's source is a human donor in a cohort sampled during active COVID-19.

The CDR3 here is CASSPTGIGQPQHF. CDR3 DNA sequence: TGTGCCAGTAGTCCTACAGGGATCGGTCAGCCCCAGCATTTT. The chain carries TRBV19 and TRBJ1-5; a possible D gene is TRBD1 (6 bases). Germline-derived CDR1 and CDR2 are LNHDA and SQIVND (reference sequence). Trimming pared 5 bases from V and 6 bases from J, leaving 14 bases between. The CDR3 is 14 amino acids.